The TCR beta chain under discussion was sequenced for a study of T cell changes during pregnancy in multiple sclerosis. TCRdb's copy holds only in-frame clones and misses some; the assay was immunoSEQ multiplex PCR. Of about 39,000 clones listed, approximately 94% are singletons. The CDR3 runs to 15 residues. V gave up 2 bases and J gave up 4 bases; unmatched junction bases: 4. Germline CDR1 reads SGHDT; CDR2 reads YYEEEE. This clone came up once. V usage is TRBV5-6 and J usage is TRBJ2-5; 11 nucleotides agree with TRBD2. The receptor was isolated from a female donor with multiple sclerosis, enrolled in a pregnancy study. Sequenced material: CD4+ T cells from peripheral blood mononuclear cells, taken after pregnancy. In DNA form, the CDR3 reads TGTGCCAGCAGCTTTAGCGGGGGGGCCGGAGAGACCCAGTACTTC. Its translation: CASSFSGGAGETQYF. The complete variable domain, with remaining parts taken from reference TRBV5-6 and TRBJ2-5, reads DAGVTQSPTHLIKTRGQQVTLRCSPKSGHDTVSWYQQALGQGPQFIFQYYEEEERQRGNFPDRFSGHQFPNYSSELNVNALLLGDSALYLCASSFSGGAGETQYFGPGTRLLVL.